The clone carrying this T cell receptor (beta chain) was seen a few times. Its antigen is currently unknown. V lost 3 bases and J lost 0, with 12 bases in between. The CDR3 contains 15 residues. The V gene's germline CDR1 is MNHGY and CDR2 SAAAGT. The table came from immunoSEQ multiplex PCR; TCRdb's copy has only in-frame clones and leaves some out. This table holds more than 2,500 clones, approximately 25% found once. This sample is part of a study of T cells in localized non-small cell lung cancer. Study results and limitations: Without multi-region sequencing, intratumor heterogeneity could not be excluded. There was an association of higher blood T cell density with longer overall survival. Of the tissues analyzed, uninvolved adjacent lung showed maximal T cell clonality, greater than tumor.

The TCR sequence derives from a female donor of 60 years or more with stage I lung adenocarcinoma. The chain employs TRBV6-8 and TRBJ2-7, with D unclear. Sequenced material: lung tumor tissue, taken before any cancer treatment. In DNA, the CDR3 is TGTGCCAGCAGTTATCTGGACGCCAGCTCCTACGAGCAGTACTTC. Its translation is CASSYLDASSYEQYF.